These T cell receptor beta chains were read from a single sample in a study of PD-1 blockade in classical Hodgkin lymphoma. Sequencing was performed with immunoSEQ multiplex PCR; in TCRdb, only in-frame clones are kept and a portion is missing. The sample includes more than 12,000 clones, 75% to 90% seen only once; the top ten take about 18%. The starting material was CD8+ T cells from blood, obtained before the fourth cycle of nivolumab. The receptors were gathered from a human donor with classical Hodgkin lymphoma. CDR3s include the opening cysteine and the closing phenylalanine or tryptophan.

V,CDR3
TRBV6-9,CASIKYTYEQYF
TRBV10-1,CASSERAGAPQYF
TRBV4-2,CASSRPDISVGYTF
TRBV7-9,CASSNRDRDHEQYF
TRBV18,CASSPLSLAGTGELFF
TRBV5-1,CASSGAGTGRNQYWPQHF
TRBV19,CAIGLAESNEQFF
TRBV4-1,CASSQEGGSPTGELFF
TRBV10-3,CAISGLFGPKETQYF
TRBV19,CASSIVSGGNQPQHF
TRBV5-6,CASSLDDTQYF
TRBV28,CASSFVRSNSPLHF
TRBV4-2,CASEARGSYNEQFF
TRBV10-3,CAGSFDPRTDTQYF
TRBV7-9,CASRTGAGPYNEQFF
TRBV27,CASSSSTIPTLEQYF
TRBV6-5,CASSQRTPGDQFF
TRBV2,CASSEFRELQETQYF
TRBV4-1,CASSQVAHTEAFF
TRBV28,CASSPGLAGPDQETQYF
TRBV7-8,CASSLGTSCRREQYF
TRBV15,CATSPTSGSWEQYF
TRBV5-1,CASSLDQRGGTTDTQYF
TRBV29-1,CSVVGGPETQYF
TRBV5-4,CASSLEITDTQYF
TRBV5-1,CASSLDGGAGYEQYF